Listed here is a single T cell receptor beta chain. Its cognate antigen is unknown. Sequencing used immunoSEQ multiplex PCR; TCRdb keeps in-frame clones, though not all of them. This sample has tens of thousands of clones, with around 69% found just once. Before sequencing took place, the ViraFEST assay used viral peptide pools to expand antigen-specific CD4+ T cells. CD4+ T cell isolation took place after less than 13 days of culture. The vaccine recipients had no prior SARS-CoV-2 infection, with negative nucleocapsid antibodies. Days 3 and 7 were when half the medium was replaced with IL-2 medium. This sample is drawn from a study of vaccination effects on CD4 cells after COVID-19. The study's findings and limits: Convalescent patients in the study were few, and early post-infection timepoints were absent.

The CDR3 spans 14 residues. Between the trimmed V and J ends, which lost 9 bases and 4 bases, there was a span of 15 bases. CDR1 LNHDA and CDR2 SQIVND come from the germline V gene (reference sequence). The chain carries TRBV19 and TRBJ2-2; D may be TRBD1 or TRBD2 (6 bases each). The sample here was CD4+ T cells from PBMCs cultured with HCoV-NL63 spike peptides, taken before COVID-19 vaccination. The clonotype comes from a human donor who received a COVID-19 vaccine. This chain's CDR3 is CASRYGGRTGELFF. The CDR3, as DNA: TGTGCCAGCCGCTACGGGGGCCGCACCGGGGAGCTGTTTTTT.